This note documents a single T cell receptor (beta chain) sequence. What it binds is not known. This sample is drawn from a study of cytomegalovirus exposure and HLA in healthy donors. Each donor was nominally healthy when sampled (though unrecorded immune exposures were likely). The germline CDR1 and CDR2 sequences are SGHDT and YYEEEE. CDR3 size: 15 residues. With V trimmed by 1 base and J by 4 bases, 8 bases remained unmatched. 60 Vbeta and 13 Jbeta primers were used in PCR. Method: immunoSEQ multiplex PCR; TCRdb's copy keeps in-frame clones and lacks some. The data hold about 55,000 clones, with 65% to 80% observed a single time. Regarding the study as a whole: Later analysis identified about 18,000 TCR beta sequences associated with HLA alleles, using a false discovery rate threshold of 0.05.

Sample: PBMCs. This sequence was found in a female donor in good health and CMV-seronegative. The chain joins TRBV5-6 to TRBJ2-7; 7 nucleotides agree with TRBD1. CDR3 in amino acids: CASSLYRGAVYEQYF. CDR3 DNA sequence: TGTGCCAGCAGCTTGTACAGGGGCGCGGTATACGAGCAGTACTTC.